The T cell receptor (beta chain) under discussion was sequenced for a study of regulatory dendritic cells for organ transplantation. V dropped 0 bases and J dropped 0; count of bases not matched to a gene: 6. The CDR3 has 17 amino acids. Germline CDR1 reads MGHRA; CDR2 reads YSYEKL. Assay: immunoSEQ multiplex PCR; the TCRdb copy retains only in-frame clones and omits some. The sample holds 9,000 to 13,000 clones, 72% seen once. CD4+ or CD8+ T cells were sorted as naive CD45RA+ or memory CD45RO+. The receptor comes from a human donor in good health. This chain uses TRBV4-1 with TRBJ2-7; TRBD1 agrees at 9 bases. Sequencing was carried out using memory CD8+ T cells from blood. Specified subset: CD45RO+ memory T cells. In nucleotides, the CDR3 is TGCGCCAGCAGCCAAGATCCGGGACAGGGATACTCCTACGAGCAGTACTTC. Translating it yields CASSQDPGQGYSYEQYF.